Listed here are 8 T cell receptor beta chains from one sample, sequenced in a study of ipilimumab plus nivolumab after autologous stem cell transplantation. Clones were sequenced by immunoSEQ multiplex PCR, and TCRdb holds only the in-frame ones, with some missing. The data contain about 10,000 clones, roughly 69% of them singletons. Specimen: PBMCs, collected in a trial of ipilimumab plus nivolumab as post-transplant consolidation. The receptors were gathered from a female donor with multiple myeloma.

This clone was observed a few times. CDR3 sequence reads: CASSPQLTF. CDR3 nucleotide sequence: TGTGCCAGCAGCCCTCAGCTCACCTTC. This chain connects TRBV9 to TRBJ1-2, with D unclear. V gave up 4 bases and J gave up 13 bases, with 8 bases separating them. Germline loops: CDR1 SGDLS, CDR2 YYNGEE. The CDR3 consists of 9 residues.

The V and J genes are TRBV10-3 and TRBJ2-5; TRBD2 aligns across 11 bases. J lost 4 bases, V lost 6 bases, and 7 bases had no gene match. The CDR3 totals 15 residues. CDR1 is ENHRY, CDR2 SYGVKD, per germline. The CDR3 loop is CAIRPGLAVGETQYF. CDR3 DNA sequence: TGTGCCATCAGGCCGGGACTAGCGGTAGGAGAGACCCAGTACTTC.

The J gene is TRBJ1-5, the V gene TRBV7-2; D is unresolved. The CDR3 is made up of 13 amino acids. Germline V gene data show CDR1 as SGHTA and CDR2 as FQGNSA. Trimming stripped 5 bases from V and 2 bases from J, with 7 bases between. The CDR3 protein is CASSQEGNQPQHF. The CDR3 DNA reads TGTGCCAGCAGCCAAGAGGGCAATCAGCCCCAGCATTTT.

The chain couples TRBV10-3 to TRBJ2-7, with 8 bases that match TRBD1. Losses at the gene ends were 0 bases for V and 5 bases for J; bases not matched to a gene: 6. CDR1 is ENHRY and CDR2 is SYGVKD in the germline V gene. The length of the CDR3 is 15 residues. The DNA for the CDR3 is TGTGCCATCAGTGAGTCAGACAGGGGTCATGACGAGCAGTACTTC. The encoded protein is CAISESDRGHDEQYF.

The gene calls are TRBV30 and TRBJ1-4, with D tentatively TRBD1 (5 bases). CDR1 and CDR2 (germline): GTSNPN, SVGIG (reference sequence). This CDR3 is built from 12 residues. Trimming removed 4 bases from V and 5 bases from J, with 8 bases in between. The CDR3, as DNA: TGTGCCTGGAAACAGGAAAATGAAAAACTGTTTTTT. Its translation: CAWKQENEKLFF.

The rearrangement joins TRBV19 to TRBJ2-3; 9 nucleotides match TRBD2. The germline CDR1 and CDR2 sequences are LNHDA and SQIVND (reference sequence). CDR3 size: 18 residues. The V and J ends lost 4 bases and 1 base, in that order; junction bases with no gene match: 12. CDR3: CASSNLFIAGARTDTQYF. The DNA of the CDR3 is TGTGCCAGTAGTAACCTATTTATAGCGGGAGCCCGCACAGATACGCAGTATTTT. The full variable domain, completed using reference TRBV19 and TRBJ2-3, is DGGITQSPKYLFRKEGQNVTLSCEQNLNHDAMYWYRQDPGQGLRLIYYSQIVNDFQKGDIAEGYSVSREKKESFPLTVTSAQKNPTAFYLCASSNLFIAGARTDTQYFGPGTRLTVL.

This clone has only a few counts. V and J are TRBV11-2 and TRBJ2-7, with D unresolved. CDR1 is SGHAT, CDR2 FQNNGV, per germline. The CDR3 has 14 residues. The V end lost 2 bases, the J end lost 2 bases, and 10 bases lay between the germline ends. The CDR3 is CASSLHLSTYEQYF. The CDR3 bases are TGTGCCAGCAGCTTACACCTTTCGACCTACGAGCAGTACTTC. Full variable domain (outside the CDR3, taken from reference TRBV11-2 and TRBJ2-7): EAGVAQSPRYKIIEKRQSVAFWCNPISGHATLYWYQQILGQGPKLLIQFQNNGVVDDSQLPKDRFSAERLKGVDSTLKIQPAKLEDSAVYLCASSLHLSTYEQYFGPGTRLTVT.

By frequency in the sample, this clone is medium-sized. This chain links TRBV28 with TRBJ2-7; D not certain. The CDR3 consists of 13 residues. V was clipped by 2 bases and J by 1 base, with 6 bases between them. Germline V gene sequence: CDR1 MDHEN, CDR2 SYDVKM. The CDR3 coding sequence is TGTGCCAGCAGTTTAACACTTTCCTACGAGCAGTACTTC. This gives the protein CASSLTLSYEQYF.